This is a list of T cell receptor beta chains from one sample in a study of blood T cell repertoires in COVID-19. Only in-frame clones appear in the TCRdb table, and some are missing; sequencing was by immunoSEQ multiplex PCR. The table includes 110,000 to 150,000 clones, approximately 80% detected once. Sequencing was carried out using PBMCs or T cells enriched from blood (not recorded which). The receptors derive from a woman aged 18-29 years who had been exposed to COVID-19. CDR3s include the opening cysteine and the closing phenylalanine or tryptophan. The D gene is left open where the match is weak. Some rows have no size entry. The others give once, few or many, or a class for an expanded clone.

d_call clone_size j_call v_call cdr3_nt cdr3_aa
TRBD1 - TRBJ2-3 TRBV7-2 TGTGCCAGCAGCTTACTCACAGGGGGGGATACGCAGTATTTT CASSLLTGGDTQYF
- - TRBJ2-7 TRBV7-2 TGTGCCAGCAGGATACTAGTTAACGAGCAGTACTTC CASRILVNEQYF
- - TRBJ2-2 TRBV28 TGTGCCAGCAGACCTAGGGGGGGGGCCCGGTTGTGGGAGCTGTTTTTT CASRPRGGARLWELFF
TRBD2 few TRBJ2-7 TRBV30 TGTGCCTGGAGTGGTTCTAGCGGGAGCCCCAGGGACGAGCAGTACTTC CAWSGSSGSPRDEQYF
- - TRBJ1-4 TRBV7-9 TGTGCCAGCGGCGGGGGGTCAAAAAAACTGTTTTTT CASGGGSKKLFF
TRBD1 - TRBJ1-5 TRBV19 TGTGCCACCCACAGGGGGCTTTTACATAGCAATCAGCCCCAGCATTTT CATHRGLLHSNQPQHF
- - TRBJ1-4 TRBV28 TGTGCCAGCAGTTCTGGGGGGTCTAATGAAAAACTGTTTTTT CASSSGGSNEKLFF
- - TRBJ1-1 TRBV18 TGTGCCAGCTCACCATCAGGCGACACTGAAGCTTTCTTT CASSPSGDTEAFF
- - TRBJ1-3 TRBV5-5 TGTGCCAGCAGCTTTGACACCAGCTCTGGAAACACCATATATTTT CASSFDTSSGNTIYF
TRBD1 - TRBJ1-4 TRBV7-9 TGTGCCAGCAGCTTATACACCCTCACAGGGGACTTTAATGAAAAACTGTTTTTT CASSLYTLTGDFNEKLFF
TRBD1 - TRBJ1-1 TRBV27 TGTGCCAGCAGTAGGCGGACAGGGGGCATGAACACTGAAGCTTTCTTT CASSRRTGGMNTEAFF
- - TRBJ2-1 TRBV6-2/TRBV6-3 TGTGCCAGCAGTTCAAGCCACAATGAGCAGTTCTTC CASSSSHNEQFF
- - TRBJ1-4 TRBV9 TGTGCCAGCAGCGTAAGCGGTAGGGAAAGTGAAAAACTGTTTTTT CASSVSGRESEKLFF
TRBD2 - TRBJ2-2 TRBV9 TGTGCCAGCAGCTCAGGGACTAGCGCACCGAACACCGGGGAGCTGTTTTTT CASSSGTSAPNTGELFF
TRBD2 - TRBJ2-1 TRBV19 TGTGCCAGTAGCAGGGGACTAGCGGGAGTCAATGAGCAGTTCTTC CASSRGLAGVNEQFF
- - TRBJ2-1 TRBV19 TGTGCCAGTAGTATGGGGCTAGCGAATGAGCAGTTCTTC CASSMGLANEQFF
TRBD1 - TRBJ1-5 TRBV19 TGTGCCAGTAGTGTCGACAGGGACAATCAGCCCCAGCATTTT CASSVDRDNQPQHF
- few TRBJ1-1 TRBV6-4 TGTGCCAGCAGTGACGCACCTAATCATCGGAACACTGAAGCTTTCTTT CASSDAPNHRNTEAFF
TRBD1 - TRBJ1-6 TRBV2 TGTGCCAGCAGCGAACAGGGGGTCCGTAATTCACCCCTCCACTTT CASSEQGVRNSPLHF
- - TRBJ1-1 TRBV14 TGTGCCAGCAGCCAAGATGTCCGGAGAGATGAAGCTTTCTTT CASSQDVRRDEAFF
- - TRBJ1-1 TRBV28 TGTGCCAGCAGTACCTCAGGGTCCCCCGAGGACACTGAAGCTTTCTTT CASSTSGSPEDTEAFF
- - TRBJ2-1 TRBV5-5 TGTGCCAGCAGCTCCACAGGGAGCTCCTACAATGAGCAGTTCTTC CASSSTGSSYNEQFF
TRBD2 - TRBJ2-2 TRBV5-4 TGTGCCAGCAGTTACCGAGGACTAGCGGGAATCGCTAACACCGGGGAGCTGTTTTTT CASSYRGLAGIANTGELFF
- - TRBJ2-7 TRBV7-9 TGTGCCAGCAGACATCCGTCCTTCGAAAACTACGAGCAGTACTTC CASRHPSFENYEQYF
- - TRBJ1-2 TRBV5-8 TGTGCCAGCAGCTTGTTCACAGCTTCGACGGCTGGCTACACCTTC CASSLFTASTAGYTF
TRBD1 - TRBJ2-1 TRBV10-3 TGTGCCATCAGTGGAACAGGGGCGGGCAATGAGCAGTTCTTC CAISGTGAGNEQFF
- - TRBJ1-4 TRBV12-3/TRBV12-4 TGTGCCAGCAGTTTATCTGTTGAAAAACTGTTTTTT CASSLSVEKLFF
- many TRBJ1-1 TRBV12-5 TGTGCTAGTGGCGGTCAGGGGATCAACACTGAAGCTTTCTTT CASGGQGINTEAFF
- - TRBJ2-3 TRBV12-3/TRBV12-4 TGTGCCAGCAGTTTCTCCACAGATACGCAGTATTTT CASSFSTDTQYF
- - TRBJ1-4 TRBV19 TGTGCCACCCAGGGTTTCGCGACTAATGAAAAACTGTTTTTT CATQGFATNEKLFF
TRBD2 - TRBJ2-3 TRBV6-5 TGTGCCAGCAGTTGGGGGGGGACTAGCGGGAAAGATACGCAGTATTTT CASSWGGTSGKDTQYF